The source of this T cell receptor (beta chain) is a study of blood T cells in healthy people across ages. Looking at the study overall: About one barcoded beta molecule was captured per two T cells (by template switching).

Extracted total RNA amounted to at least 5.5 micrograms for each sample. The V gene lost 2 bases and the J gene lost 3 bases, with 13 bases spanning the gap. This CDR3 contains 15 residues. The germline V gene has CDR1 ENHRY and CDR2 SYGVKD. Through a sample-barcoded 5' primer and a J-beta primer mix, a second PCR was run for roughly 6 to 11 cycles. TCRdb independently ran MiXCR on the 5' RACE reads; one entry per CDR3 protein. The top ten hold about 18% of the sample, which has more than 500,000 distinct CDR3 sequences, approximately 30% seen once. The TCR originated in a woman aged 70-85 years in good health. Sequencing input: blood. This sequence joins TRBV10-3 and TRBJ1-2; no reliable D call. CDR3 loop: CAISEQRREYYGYTF. CDR3 bases: TGTGCCATCAGTGAGCAGCGTAGGGAATACTATGGCTACACCTTC.